This TCR beta chain was recovered during a study of blood T cell repertoires in COVID-19. Across the study: Both acute and convalescent COVID-19 samples were obtained from the United States, Italy and Spain. Sources were T cells, B-cell-depleted T cells, or PBMCs; the material itself was cDNA or gDNA.

Germline V gene sequence: CDR1 SGDLS, CDR2 YYNGEE. The CDR3 contains 16 residues. V lost 0 bases and J lost 7; bases outside the gene matches: 6. In the study's own analysis: Estimated nucleated cell counts came from reference gene primer amplification. Measured with immunoSEQ multiplex PCR; TCRdb has only the in-frame clones, and not every one. V and J calls and clone size are those listed in that table; D and trimming were worked out from the DNA. Among some 700,000 clones listed, 85% to 90% were seen once. V gene TRBV9 combines with J gene TRBJ1-6; TRBD1 aligns across 8 bases. The sample comprised peripheral blood. The sequence came from a woman between 18 and 29 years old with acute or convalescent COVID-19. The CDR3 loop reads CASSVDWGQVNSPLHF. DNA of the CDR3: TGTGCCAGCAGCGTAGATTGGGGACAGGTGAATTCACCCCTCCACTTT.